The 10 T cell receptor beta chains in this list originate from one sample, sequenced in a study of shared clonotypes between healthy human individuals. Method: immunoSEQ multiplex PCR; TCRdb's copy keeps in-frame clones and lacks some. This sample has a few hundred thousand clones; 96% occur once, and the top ten carry about 0.32%. The sample taken for sequencing was memory CD8+ T cells sorted from blood. Subset: CD45RO+ cells pooled with CCR7-negative TemRA cells. These receptors came from a man aged 25 to 45 in good health.

The rearrangement uses TRBV10-3 and TRBJ1-3; perhaps TRBD1 as D (5 bases). This CDR3 is 18 amino acids long. Germline loops: CDR1 ENHRY, CDR2 SYGVKD. V lost 3 bases and J 1 base, leaving 19 bases between the germline ends. CDR3 region: CAISDRLAGTKSGNTIYF. For the CDR3, the DNA is TGTGCCATCAGTGACCGCTTAGCGGGGACTAAGTCTGGAAACACCATATATTTT.

This chain links TRBV27 with TRBJ1-4; D may be TRBD1 (6 bases). The germline CDR1 and CDR2 sequences are MNHEY and SMNVEV (reference sequence). The CDR3 sequence is 16 residues long. Trimming removed 5 bases from V and 2 bases from J, with 15 bases in between. The CDR3 spells CASSPRQVLTNEKLFF. CDR3 DNA sequence: TGTGCCAGCAGTCCTAGACAGGTCCTGACTAATGAAAAACTGTTTTTT.

This sequence joins TRBV9 and TRBJ2-1, with a weak D call TRBD2 (5 bases). The CDR3 sequence is 13 residues long. CDR1 and CDR2 from the germline V gene are SGDLS and YYNGEE. V lost 4 bases, J lost 3 bases, and 8 bases lay in between. CDR3 region: CASSLALYNEQFF. The CDR3 nucleotides read TGTGCCAGCAGCCTAGCCCTCTACAATGAGCAGTTCTTC. Using reference TRBV9 and TRBJ2-1 for the parts outside the CDR3, the full variable domain is DSGVTQTPKHLITATGQRVTLRCSPRSGDLSVYWYQQSLDQGLQFLIQYYNGEERAKGNILERFSAQQFPDLHSELNLSSLELGDSALYFCASSLALYNEQFFGPGTRLTVL.

The V call is TRBV25-1, the J call TRBJ2-1; the D is unclear. CDR3 length: 14 amino acids. V gave up 1 base and J gave up 2 bases, with 6 bases separating them. The germline gives CDR1 MGHDK, CDR2 SYGVNS. The CDR3 nucleotides read TGTGCCAGCAGTGAATCTGGTGCCTACAATGAGCAGTTCTTC. This sequence encodes CASSESGAYNEQFF.

V and J are TRBV7-2 and TRBJ2-3, with 7 bases matching TRBD2. Trimming at V came to 5 bases and at J to 1 base, leaving 9 bases not matched to a gene. Germline CDR1 reads SGHTA; CDR2 reads FQGNSA. The CDR3 consists of 16 residues. CDR3 DNA: TGTGCCAGCAGCCCCGATCGCGGGAGAGGCACAGATACGCAGTATTTT. This translates into CASSPDRGRGTDTQYF.

The CDR3, as DNA: TGTGCCAGCAGTTACGCCAATGAGCAGTTCTTC. Protein sequence: CASSYANEQFF. The V gene is TRBV6-5, the J gene TRBJ2-1; D is ambiguous. V lost 2 bases, J lost 6 bases, and 2 bases lay in between. The CDR3 consists of 11 residues. Germline V gene sequence: CDR1 MNHEY, CDR2 SVGAGI.

This rearrangement joins TRBV25-1 to TRBJ2-7, with 9 bases aligning to TRBD1. The CDR3 extends over 17 amino acids. Germline CDR1 and CDR2: MGHDK and SYGVNS. The trim removed 3 bases at V and 3 bases at J, leaving 12 bases unmatched. Written as DNA, the CDR3 is TGTGCCAGCAGTGACCGTTCCGGGACAGGGACTCGCTACGAGCAGTACTTC. It specifies CASSDRSGTGTRYEQYF.

The chain joins TRBV6-1 to TRBJ1-4; D is unclear. CDR3 size: 14 residues. Germline V gene lookup returns CDR1 MNHNS and CDR2 SASEGT. V lost 5 bases and J lost 7, with 14 bases in between. This CDR3 is CASSLTAPGEKLFF. In nucleotides, the CDR3 is TGTGCCAGCAGTTTGACGGCCCCTGGTGAAAAACTGTTTTTT.

The V gene is TRBV20-1, the J gene TRBJ1-4; no reliable D call. V was pared by 0 bases and J by 7 bases, with 3 bases between. This CDR3 has 11 residues. Germline CDR1 reads DFQATT; CDR2 reads SNEGSKA (reference sequence). The CDR3 DNA is TGCAGTGCTAGAGATCGTGAAAAACTGTTTTTT. Its protein is CSARDREKLFF.

The J gene is TRBJ2-7, the V gene TRBV15, with D tentatively TRBD2 (6 bases). The germline V and J ends were trimmed by 5 bases and 1 base, with 18 bases remaining between them. Germline V gives CDR1 LNHNV, CDR2 YYDKDF (reference sequence). The CDR3 extends over 16 amino acids. For the CDR3, the DNA is TGTGCCACCAGCGGCCGCCCGGTACGGGGGTCCTACGAGCAGTACTTC. Protein product: CATSGRPVRGSYEQYF.